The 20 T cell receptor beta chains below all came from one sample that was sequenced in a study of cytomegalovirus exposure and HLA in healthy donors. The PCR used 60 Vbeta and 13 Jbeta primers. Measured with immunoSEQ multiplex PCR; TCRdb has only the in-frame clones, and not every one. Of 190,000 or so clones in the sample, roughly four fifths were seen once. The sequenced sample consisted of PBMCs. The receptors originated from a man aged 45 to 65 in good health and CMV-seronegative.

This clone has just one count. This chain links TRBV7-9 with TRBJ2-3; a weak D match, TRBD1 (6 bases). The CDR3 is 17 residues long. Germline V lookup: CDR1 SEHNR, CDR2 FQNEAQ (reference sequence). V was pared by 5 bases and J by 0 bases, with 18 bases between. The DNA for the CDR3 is TGTGCCAGCAGCCAGGGGACATTTGCGGTTAGCACAGATACGCAGTATTTT. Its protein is CASSQGTFAVSTDTQYF.

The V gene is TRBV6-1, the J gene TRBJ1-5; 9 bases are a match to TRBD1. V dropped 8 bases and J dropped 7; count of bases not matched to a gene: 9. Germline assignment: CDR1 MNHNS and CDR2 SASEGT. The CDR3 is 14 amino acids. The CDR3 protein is CASGGQGMGQPQHF. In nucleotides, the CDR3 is TGTGCCAGCGGGGGACAGGGAATGGGCCAGCCCCAGCATTTT.

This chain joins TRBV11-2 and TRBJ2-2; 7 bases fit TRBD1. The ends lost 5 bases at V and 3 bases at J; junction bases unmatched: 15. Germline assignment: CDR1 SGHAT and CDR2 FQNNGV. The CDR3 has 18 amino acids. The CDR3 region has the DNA TGTGCCAGCAGCCCCATCAGGGGGACGAAGCATGACACCGGGGAGCTGTTTTTT. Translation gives CASSPIRGTKHDTGELFF.

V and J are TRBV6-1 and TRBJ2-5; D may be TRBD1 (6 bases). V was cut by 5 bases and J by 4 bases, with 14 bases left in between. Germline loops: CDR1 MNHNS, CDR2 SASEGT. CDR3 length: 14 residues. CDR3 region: CASSFTGPLETQYF. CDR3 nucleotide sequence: TGTGCCAGCAGTTTCACAGGGCCCCTAGAGACCCAGTACTTC.

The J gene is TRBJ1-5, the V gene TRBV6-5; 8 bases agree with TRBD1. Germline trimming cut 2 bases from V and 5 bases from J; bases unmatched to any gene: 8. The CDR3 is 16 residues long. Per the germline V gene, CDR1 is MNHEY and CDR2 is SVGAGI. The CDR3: CASSYLGDRFYQPQHF. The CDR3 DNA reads TGTGCCAGCAGTTACCTGGGGGACAGGTTCTATCAGCCCCAGCATTTT.

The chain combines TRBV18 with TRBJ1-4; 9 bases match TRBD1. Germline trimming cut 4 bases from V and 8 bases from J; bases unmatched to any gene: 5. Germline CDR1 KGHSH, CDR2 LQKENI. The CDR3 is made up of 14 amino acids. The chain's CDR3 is CASSRDRAEEKLFF. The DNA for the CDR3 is TGTGCCAGCTCACGGGACAGGGCGGAAGAAAAACTGTTTTTT.

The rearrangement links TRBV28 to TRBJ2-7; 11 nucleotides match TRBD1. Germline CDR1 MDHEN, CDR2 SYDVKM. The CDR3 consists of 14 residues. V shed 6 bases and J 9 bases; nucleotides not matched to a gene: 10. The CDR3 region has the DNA TGTGCCAGCAGCCCACCGGGACAGGGGGACTGGCAGTACTTC. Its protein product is CASSPPGQGDWQYF.

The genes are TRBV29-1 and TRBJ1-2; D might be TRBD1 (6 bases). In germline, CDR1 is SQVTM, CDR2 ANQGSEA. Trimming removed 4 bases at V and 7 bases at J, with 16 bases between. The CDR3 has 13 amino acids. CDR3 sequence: CSVAPTGARGYTF. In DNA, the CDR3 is TGCAGCGTTGCCCCGACAGGAGCCCGTGGCTACACCTTC.

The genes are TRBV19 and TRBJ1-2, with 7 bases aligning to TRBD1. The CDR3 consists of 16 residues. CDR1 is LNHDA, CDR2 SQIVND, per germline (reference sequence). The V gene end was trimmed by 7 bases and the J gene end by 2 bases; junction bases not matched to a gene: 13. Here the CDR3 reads CASKNSNPGQNYGYTF. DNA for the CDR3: TGTGCCAGTAAGAATTCAAACCCGGGACAGAACTATGGCTACACCTTC.

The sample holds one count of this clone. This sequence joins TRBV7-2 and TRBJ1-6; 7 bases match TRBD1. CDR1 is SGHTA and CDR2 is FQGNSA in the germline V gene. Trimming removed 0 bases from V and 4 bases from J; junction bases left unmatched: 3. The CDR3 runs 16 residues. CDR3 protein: CASSLANRGYNSPLHF. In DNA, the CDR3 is TGTGCCAGCAGCTTAGCGAACAGGGGTTATAATTCACCCCTCCACTTT.

CDR3 region: CASRVFTGTGYNEQFF. Written as DNA, the CDR3 is TGTGCCAGCAGGGTCTTCACAGGGACGGGCTACAATGAGCAGTTCTTC. The rearrangement joins TRBV5-8 to TRBJ2-1; D might be TRBD1 (6 bases). The CDR3 totals 16 residues. The germline CDR1 and CDR2 sequences are SGHTS and YDEGEE. V was trimmed by 5 bases and J by 3 bases, leaving 18 bases between them.

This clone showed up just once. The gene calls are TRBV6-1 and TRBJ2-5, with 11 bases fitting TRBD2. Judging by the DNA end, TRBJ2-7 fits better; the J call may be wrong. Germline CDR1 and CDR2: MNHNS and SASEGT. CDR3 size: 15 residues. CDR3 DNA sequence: TGTGCCAGCAGGTCACTAGCGGGAGCCATCTACGAGCAGTACTTC. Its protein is CASRSLAGAIYEQYF.

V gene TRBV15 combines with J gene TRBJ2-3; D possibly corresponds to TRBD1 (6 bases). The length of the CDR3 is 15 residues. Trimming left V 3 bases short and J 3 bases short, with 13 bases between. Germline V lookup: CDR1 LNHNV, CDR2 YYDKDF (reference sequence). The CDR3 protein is CATSRNRAPTDTQYF. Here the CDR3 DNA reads TGTGCCACCAGCAGGAACAGGGCGCCGACAGATACGCAGTATTTT.

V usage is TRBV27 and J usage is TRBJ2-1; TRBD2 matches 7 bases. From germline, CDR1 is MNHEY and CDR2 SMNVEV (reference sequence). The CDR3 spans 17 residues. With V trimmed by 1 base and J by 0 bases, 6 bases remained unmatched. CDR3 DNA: TGTGCCAGCAGTTTATTTCTCATAGCGGGCTCCTACAATGAGCAGTTCTTC. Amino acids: CASSLFLIAGSYNEQFF.

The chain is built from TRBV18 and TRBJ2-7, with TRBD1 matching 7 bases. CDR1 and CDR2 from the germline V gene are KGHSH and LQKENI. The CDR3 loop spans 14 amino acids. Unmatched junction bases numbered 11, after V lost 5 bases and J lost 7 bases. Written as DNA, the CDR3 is TGTGCCAGCTCAAACAGGGGATCGGGGCGGGAGCAGTACTTC. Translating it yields CASSNRGSGREQYF.

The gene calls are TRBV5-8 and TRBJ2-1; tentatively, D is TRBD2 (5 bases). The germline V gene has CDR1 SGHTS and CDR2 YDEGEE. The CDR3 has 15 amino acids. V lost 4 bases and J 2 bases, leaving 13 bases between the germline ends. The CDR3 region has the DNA TGTGCCAGCAGCGTGGTTAGGACTGCCTACAATGAGCAGTTCTTC. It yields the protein CASSVVRTAYNEQFF.

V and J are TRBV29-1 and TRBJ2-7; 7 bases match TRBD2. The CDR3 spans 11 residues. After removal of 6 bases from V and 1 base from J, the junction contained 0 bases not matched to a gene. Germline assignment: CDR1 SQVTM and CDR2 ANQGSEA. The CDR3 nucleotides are TGCAGCGTCGGGAGGTCCTACGAGCAGTACTTC. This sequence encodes CSVGRSYEQYF.

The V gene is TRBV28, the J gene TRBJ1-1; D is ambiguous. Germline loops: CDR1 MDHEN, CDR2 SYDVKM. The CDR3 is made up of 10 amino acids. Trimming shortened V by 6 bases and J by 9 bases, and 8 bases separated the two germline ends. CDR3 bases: TGTGCCAGCAGACAGACGAAAGCTTTCTTT. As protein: CASRQTKAFF.

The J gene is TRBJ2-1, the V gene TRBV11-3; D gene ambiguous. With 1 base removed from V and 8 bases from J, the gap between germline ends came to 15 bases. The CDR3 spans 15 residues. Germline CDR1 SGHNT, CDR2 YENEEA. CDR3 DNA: TGTGCCAGCAGCTTAGGTGTGAATACCGCGGATGAGCAGTTCTTC. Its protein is CASSLGVNTADEQFF.

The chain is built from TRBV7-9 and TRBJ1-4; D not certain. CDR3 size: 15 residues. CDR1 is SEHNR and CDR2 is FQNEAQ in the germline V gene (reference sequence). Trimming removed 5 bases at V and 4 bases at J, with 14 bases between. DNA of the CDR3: TGTGCCAGCAGCCCAAGACAAGCTCTTAATGAAAAACTGTTTTTT. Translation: CASSPRQALNEKLFF.